The rows below give T cell receptor beta chains drawn from one sample of a study of T cell responses to AZD1222 COVID-19 vaccine. Assay used: immunoSEQ multiplex PCR; TCRdb lists only in-frame clones, some missing. The sample holds some 130,000 clones; under 90% are singletons and the top ten take roughly 6%. Specimen: peripheral blood, collected on day 0 of AZD1222 vaccination. These receptors originate from an adult in good health. CDR3s include the opening cysteine and the closing phenylalanine or tryptophan. Each record gives: clone size, J gene, V gene, CDR3 protein. A row's size may be missing; if present it is once, few, many or a size class.

. | TRBJ2-7 | TRBV27 | CASSPTSPGLAGGRTYEQYF
. | TRBJ1-2 | TRBV5-1 | CASSLDAYGYTF
. | TRBJ2-2 | TRBV11-3 | CASSLDWDGGTGELFF
. | TRBJ1-1 | TRBV19 | CARGGQGETEAFF
. | TRBJ1-5 | TRBV27 | CASSTTNFNQPQHF
. | TRBJ1-4 | TRBV11-2 | CASSPSEGVREKLFF
. | TRBJ2-3 | TRBV7-9 | CASSRDRGPTDTQYF
. | TRBJ2-1 | TRBV6-1 | CASSDGDRPYNEQFF
. | TRBJ2-1 | TRBV14 | CASSQDSSYNEQFF
. | TRBJ2-2 | TRBV19 | CASSTGVTGELFF
. | TRBJ1-1 | TRBV18 | CASSPQLNTEAFF
. | TRBJ1-5 | TRBV6-5 | CASIDWTHSNQPQHF
. | TRBJ1-1 | TRBV7-2 | CASSLGAPTEAFF
once | TRBJ1-2 | TRBV12-5 | CASGLDRGNYGYTF